This T cell receptor beta chain was obtained from a study of blood T cell repertoires in COVID-19. About the research overall: The United States, Italy and Spain provided the acute and convalescent COVID-19 samples. PBMCs, B-cell-depleted T cells, or T cells were the source of the cDNA or gDNA that made up the material.

Original processing notes: Amplification with reference gene primers provided the estimates of nucleated cell counts. The method was immunoSEQ multiplex PCR; TCRdb's version includes in-frame clones alone and lacks a portion of them. V and J calls and clone size are copied from that table; D and trimming were computed from the DNA. The repertoire holds approximately 310,000 clones, more than 75% seen once, with 1% in the top ten. The germline V gene has CDR1 KGHSH and CDR2 LQKENI. The trim removed 2 bases at V and 4 bases at J, leaving 13 bases unmatched. The CDR3 loop spans 17 amino acids. This sequence joins TRBV18 and TRBJ1-1; TRBD1 agrees at 7 bases. This sequence originates from a man aged 50 to 59 with active or convalescent COVID-19. Sequenced material: peripheral blood. In DNA, the CDR3 is TGTGCCAGCTCACCAAATGCGGCAGGGGGTGGTGGCACTGAAGCTTTCTTT. Protein product: CASSPNAAGGGGTEAFF.